Only a few counts were recorded for the clone carrying this T cell receptor beta chain. Its specificity is not known. The data stem from a study of regulatory T cells in long-lasting Graves disease. General study points: The study found TRBV28, TRBJ1-2 and TRBJ2-5 favored in persistent disease. Relative to new patients (roughly 970), persistent patients exhibited greater sharing of public clonotypes (approximately 2,700).

Sequencing libraries for TCR beta were prepared with iRepertoire HTBI primers and Arm-PCR of CDR3 regions. One entry per CDR3 protein results from TCRdb running MiXCR on the multiplex PCR reads. The sample has over 500,000 distinct CDR3 sequences; roughly 16% are singletons. Sample time point: newly diagnosed GD, antithyroid drugs for less than 3 months. The authors made the TCR library using RNA they extracted from PBMCs. CDR3 size: 15 residues. Germline trimming cut 4 bases from V and 8 bases from J; bases unmatched to any gene: 6. Germline CDR1 SGHRS, CDR2 YFSETQ. These data also featured in a second study, about T cells in Graves' hyperthyroidism and ophthalmopathy.

This receptor was identified in a woman aged 25-40 years with Graves disease. The input for sequencing was peripheral blood mononuclear cells (PBMCs), taken at new diagnosis, from a patient treated with antithyroid drugs. This rearrangement joins TRBV5-1 to TRBJ2-2; 12 nucleotides align to TRBD2. This CDR3 is CASSPGTSGLGELFF. CDR3 nucleotide sequence: TGCGCCAGCAGCCCAGGGACTAGCGGGCTAGGGGAGCTGTTTTTT. The full variable domain, completed using reference TRBV5-1 and TRBJ2-2, is KAGVTQTPRYLIKTRGQQVTLSCSPISGHRSVSWYQQTPGQGLQFLFEYFSETQRNKGNFPGRFSGRQFSNSRSEMNVSTLELGDSALYLCASSPGTSGLGELFFGEGSRLTVL.